The source of this TCR beta chain is a study of identical twins. TCRdb redid the calling of the 5' RACE reads with MiXCR, one entry per CDR3 protein. The sample consists of about 890,000 distinct CDR3 sequences, about 12% of them appearing once. In addition, the sample was reused for a study of yellow fever vaccine responses in identical twins.

This clonotype was sampled from a woman aged 18 to 35 in good health. The sequencing input was PBMCs.

The CDR3 sequence is CASSRTTQGYFLEQYF. CDR3 sequence (DNA): TGTGCCAGCAGCCGAACCACCCAGGGTTATTTCCTCGAGCAGTACTTC. J is TRBJ2-7 and V is TRBV6-2 or TRBV6-3; tentatively, D is TRBD1 (5 bases). Between the trimmed V and J ends, which lost 6 bases and 6 bases, there was a span of 24 bases. Germline lookup yields CDR1 MNHEY and CDR2 SVGEGT. The CDR3 is 16 amino acids.